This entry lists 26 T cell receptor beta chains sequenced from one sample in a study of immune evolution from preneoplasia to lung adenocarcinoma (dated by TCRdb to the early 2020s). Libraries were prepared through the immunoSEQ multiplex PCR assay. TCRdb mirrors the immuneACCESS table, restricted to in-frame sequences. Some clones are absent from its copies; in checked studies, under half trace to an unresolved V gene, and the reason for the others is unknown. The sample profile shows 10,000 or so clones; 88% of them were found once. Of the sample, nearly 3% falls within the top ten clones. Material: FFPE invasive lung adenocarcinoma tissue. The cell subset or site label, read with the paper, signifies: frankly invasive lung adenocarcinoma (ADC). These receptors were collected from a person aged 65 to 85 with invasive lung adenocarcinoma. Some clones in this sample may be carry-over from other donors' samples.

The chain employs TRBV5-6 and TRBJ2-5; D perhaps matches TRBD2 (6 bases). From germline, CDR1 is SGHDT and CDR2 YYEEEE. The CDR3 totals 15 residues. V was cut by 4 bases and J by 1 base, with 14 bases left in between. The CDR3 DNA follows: TGTGCCAGCAGCGAAGGAGGGGTACCCCAAGAGACCCAGTACTTC. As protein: CASSEGGVPQETQYF.

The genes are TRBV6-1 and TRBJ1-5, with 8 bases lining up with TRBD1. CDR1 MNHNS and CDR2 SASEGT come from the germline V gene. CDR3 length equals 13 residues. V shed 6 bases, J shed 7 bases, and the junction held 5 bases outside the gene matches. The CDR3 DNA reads TGTGCCAGCAGCCCGGGACAGGCCCAGCCCCAGCATTTT. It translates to CASSPGQAQPQHF.

The CDR3 spells CASSRWKGTEAFF. The DNA of the CDR3 is TGCGCCAGCAGCCGATGGAAAGGCACTGAAGCTTTCTTT. The rearrangement links TRBV5-1 to TRBJ1-1; D not certain. The germline V gene encodes CDR1 SGHRS and CDR2 YFSETQ. CDR3 length: 13 residues. Trimming took 4 bases from V and 4 from J, leaving 11 bases between them. Full variable domain (outside the CDR3, taken from reference TRBV5-1 and TRBJ1-1): KAGVTQTPRYLIKTRGQQVTLSCSPISGHRSVSWYQQTPGQGLQFLFEYFSETQRNKGNFPGRFSGRQFSNSRSEMNVSTLELGDSALYLCASSRWKGTEAFFGQGTRLTVV.

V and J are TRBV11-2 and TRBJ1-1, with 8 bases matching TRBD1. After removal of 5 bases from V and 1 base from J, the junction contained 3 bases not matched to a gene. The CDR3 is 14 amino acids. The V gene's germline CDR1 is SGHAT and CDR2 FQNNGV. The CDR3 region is CASSQQGENTEAFF. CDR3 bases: TGTGCCAGCAGCCAACAGGGGGAGAACACTGAAGCTTTCTTT.

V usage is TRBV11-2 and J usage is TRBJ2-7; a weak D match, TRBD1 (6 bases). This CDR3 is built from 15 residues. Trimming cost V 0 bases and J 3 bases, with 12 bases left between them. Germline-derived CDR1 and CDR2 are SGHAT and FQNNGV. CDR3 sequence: CASSLDQGQHYEQYF. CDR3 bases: TGTGCCAGCAGCTTAGACCAAGGACAGCACTACGAGCAGTACTTC.

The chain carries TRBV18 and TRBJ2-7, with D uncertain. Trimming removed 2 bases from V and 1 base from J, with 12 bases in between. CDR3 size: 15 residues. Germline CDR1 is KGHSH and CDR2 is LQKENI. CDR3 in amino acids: CASSPTRSGSYEQYF. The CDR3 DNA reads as TGTGCCAGCTCACCAACCAGGTCCGGTTCCTACGAGCAGTACTTC. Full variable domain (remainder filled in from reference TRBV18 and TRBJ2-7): NAGVMQNPRHLVRRRGQEARLRCSPMKGHSHVYWYRQLPEEGLKFMVYLQKENIIDESGMPKERFSAEFPKEGPSILRIQQVVRGDSAAYFCASSPTRSGSYEQYFGPGTRLTVT.

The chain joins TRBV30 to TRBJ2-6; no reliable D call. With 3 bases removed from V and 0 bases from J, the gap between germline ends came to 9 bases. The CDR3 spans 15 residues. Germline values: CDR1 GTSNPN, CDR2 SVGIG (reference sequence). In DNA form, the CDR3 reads TGTGCCTGGAGCACGGCGAGCTCTGGGGCCAACGTCCTGACTTTC. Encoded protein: CAWSTASSGANVLTF.

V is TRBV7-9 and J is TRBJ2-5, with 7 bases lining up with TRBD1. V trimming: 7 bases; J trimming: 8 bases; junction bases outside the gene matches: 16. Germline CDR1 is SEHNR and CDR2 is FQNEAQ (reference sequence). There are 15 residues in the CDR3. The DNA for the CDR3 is TGTGCCAGCAATCCGCTAGGACAGGTTAGAGGTACCCAGTACTTC. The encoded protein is CASNPLGQVRGTQYF.

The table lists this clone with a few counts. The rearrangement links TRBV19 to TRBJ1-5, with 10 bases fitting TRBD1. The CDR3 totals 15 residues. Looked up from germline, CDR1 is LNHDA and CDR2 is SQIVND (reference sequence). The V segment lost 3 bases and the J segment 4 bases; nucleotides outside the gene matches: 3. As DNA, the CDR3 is TGTGCCAGTAGTATTGAGGGACAGGGGAATCAGCCCCAGCATTTT. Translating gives CASSIEGQGNQPQHF.

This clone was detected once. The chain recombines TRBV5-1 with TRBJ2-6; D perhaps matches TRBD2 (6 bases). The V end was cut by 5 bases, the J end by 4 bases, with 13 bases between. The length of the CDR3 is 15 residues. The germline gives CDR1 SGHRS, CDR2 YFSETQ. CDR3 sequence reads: CASRTSEGGANVLTF. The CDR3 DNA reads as TGCGCCAGCAGAACCTCGGAGGGAGGGGCCAACGTCCTGACTTTC.

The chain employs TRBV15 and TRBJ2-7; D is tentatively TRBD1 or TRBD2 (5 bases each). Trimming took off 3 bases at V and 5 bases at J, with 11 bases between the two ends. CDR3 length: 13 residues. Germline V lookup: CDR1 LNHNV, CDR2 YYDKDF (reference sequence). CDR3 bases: TGTGCCACCAGCAGGAGGGACGTGGACGAGCAGTACTTC. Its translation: CATSRRDVDEQYF.

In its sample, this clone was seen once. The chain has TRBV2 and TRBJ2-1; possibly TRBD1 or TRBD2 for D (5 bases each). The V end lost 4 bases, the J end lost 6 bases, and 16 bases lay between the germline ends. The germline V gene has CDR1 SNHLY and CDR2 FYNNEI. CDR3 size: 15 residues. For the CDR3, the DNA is TGTGCCAGCAGTGGCCCTGGGGGTAAAGTCAATGAGCAGTTCTTC. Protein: CASSGPGGKVNEQFF.

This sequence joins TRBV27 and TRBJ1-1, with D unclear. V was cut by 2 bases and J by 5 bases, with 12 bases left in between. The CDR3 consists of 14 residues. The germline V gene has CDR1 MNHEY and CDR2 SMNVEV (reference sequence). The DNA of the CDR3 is TGTGCCAGCAGTTTACGGGGTGCTGGGACTGAAGCTTTCTTT. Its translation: CASSLRGAGTEAFF.

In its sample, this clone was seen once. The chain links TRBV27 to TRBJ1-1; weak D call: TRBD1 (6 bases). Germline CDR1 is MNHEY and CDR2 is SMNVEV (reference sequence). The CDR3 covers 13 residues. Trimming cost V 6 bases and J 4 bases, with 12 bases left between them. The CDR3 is CASREQGFTEAFF. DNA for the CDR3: TGTGCCAGCAGGGAACAGGGTTTCACTGAAGCTTTCTTT.

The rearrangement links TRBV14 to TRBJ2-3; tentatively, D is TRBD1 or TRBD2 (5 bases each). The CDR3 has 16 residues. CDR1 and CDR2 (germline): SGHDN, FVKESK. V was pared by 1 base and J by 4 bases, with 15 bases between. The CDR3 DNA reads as TGTGCCAGCAGCCAAGCGGTTGGGGGTGTCCCAGATACGCAGTATTTT. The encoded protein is CASSQAVGGVPDTQYF.

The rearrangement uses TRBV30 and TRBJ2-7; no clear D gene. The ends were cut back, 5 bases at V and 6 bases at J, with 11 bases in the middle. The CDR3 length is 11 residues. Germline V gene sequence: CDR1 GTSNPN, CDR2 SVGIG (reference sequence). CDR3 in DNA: TGTGCCTGGGTAACCGCTGGCGAGCAGTACTTC. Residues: CAWVTAGEQYF.

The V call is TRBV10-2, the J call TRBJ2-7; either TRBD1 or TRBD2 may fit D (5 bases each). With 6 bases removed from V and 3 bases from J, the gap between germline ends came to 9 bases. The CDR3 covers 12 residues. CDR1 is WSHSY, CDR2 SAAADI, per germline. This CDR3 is CASSEGNYEQYF. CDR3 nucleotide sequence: TGCGCCAGCAGCGAGGGGAACTACGAGCAGTACTTC.

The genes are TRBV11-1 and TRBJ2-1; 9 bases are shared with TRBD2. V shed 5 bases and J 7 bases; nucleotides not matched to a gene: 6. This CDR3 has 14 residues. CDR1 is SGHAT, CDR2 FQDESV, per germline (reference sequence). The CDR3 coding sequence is TGTGCCAGCAGCCTGGGACTAGCAGTGAATGAGCAGTTCTTC. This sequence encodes CASSLGLAVNEQFF.

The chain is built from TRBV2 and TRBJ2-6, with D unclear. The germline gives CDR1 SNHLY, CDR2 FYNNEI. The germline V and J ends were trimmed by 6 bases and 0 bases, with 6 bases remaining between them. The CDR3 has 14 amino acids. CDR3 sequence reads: CASSFASGANVLTF. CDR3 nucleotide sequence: TGTGCCAGCAGCTTCGCCTCTGGGGCCAACGTCCTGACTTTC.

The CDR3 sequence: CASSRDRRDQPQHF. DNA for the CDR3: TGTGCCAGCAGCCGTGACAGGAGAGATCAGCCCCAGCATTTT. This sequence joins TRBV28 and TRBJ1-5; D may be TRBD1 (6 bases). Trimming took off 6 bases at V and 5 bases at J, with 14 bases between the two ends. CDR3 length: 14 residues. The germline V gene encodes CDR1 MDHEN and CDR2 SYDVKM.

The DNA for the CDR3 is TGTGCCAGCAGCCAAGACATAGAGGTGGACGAGCAGTACTTC. Protein: CASSQDIEVDEQYF. The V call is TRBV4-2, the J call TRBJ2-7; D is undetermined. Germline lookup yields CDR1 LGHNA and CDR2 YNFKEQ. With 0 bases removed from V and 5 bases from J, the gap between germline ends came to 11 bases. The CDR3 spans 14 residues.

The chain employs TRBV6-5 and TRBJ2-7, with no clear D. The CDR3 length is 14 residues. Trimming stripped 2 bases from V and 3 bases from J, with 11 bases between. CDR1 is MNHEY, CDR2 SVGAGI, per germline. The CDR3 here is CASSYDGRLYEQYF. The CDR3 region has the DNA TGTGCCAGCAGTTACGACGGCCGGCTCTACGAGCAGTACTTC.

DNA of the CDR3: TGTGCCAGCAGCCCCGCAGGGTTCCCGAAGCAGTACTTC. Residues: CASSPAGFPKQYF. This sequence joins TRBV11-2 and TRBJ2-7; TRBD1 might be the D (5 bases). The CDR3 covers 13 residues. From germline, CDR1 is SGHAT and CDR2 FQNNGV. The ends were cut back, 5 bases at V and 8 bases at J, with 16 bases in the middle.

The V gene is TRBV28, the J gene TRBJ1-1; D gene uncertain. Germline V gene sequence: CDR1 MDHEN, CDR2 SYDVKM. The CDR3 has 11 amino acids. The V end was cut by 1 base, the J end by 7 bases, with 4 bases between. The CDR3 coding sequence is TGTGCCAGCAGTTTATACCGTGAAGCTTTCTTT. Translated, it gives CASSLYREAFF.

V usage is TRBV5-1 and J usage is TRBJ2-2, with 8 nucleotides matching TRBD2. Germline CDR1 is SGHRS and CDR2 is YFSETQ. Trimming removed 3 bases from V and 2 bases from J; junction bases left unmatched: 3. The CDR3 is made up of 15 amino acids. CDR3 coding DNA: TGCGCCAGCAGCTGGAGCGGGGGAAACACCGGGGAGCTGTTTTTT. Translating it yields CASSWSGGNTGELFF.

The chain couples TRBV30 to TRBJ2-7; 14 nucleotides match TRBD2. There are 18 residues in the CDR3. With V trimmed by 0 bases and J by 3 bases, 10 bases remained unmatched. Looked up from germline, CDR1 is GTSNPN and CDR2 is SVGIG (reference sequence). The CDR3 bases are TGTGCCTGGAGTGTACGGACTAGCGGGAGGCCCACGTACTACGAGCAGTACTTC. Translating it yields CAWSVRTSGRPTYYEQYF.